What follows are 6 T cell receptor beta chains derived from one specimen sequenced in a study of neoadjuvant anti-PD-1 for oral cavity cancer. Sequencing used immunoSEQ multiplex PCR; TCRdb keeps in-frame clones, though not all of them. Of 15,000 to 20,000 clones listed, 50% to 70% are singletons. The sequences come from PBMCs, collected before nivolumab (anti-PD-1) treatment. These receptors all come from a person aged 40 to 85 with oral cavity squamous cell carcinoma.

V usage is TRBV5-6 and J usage is TRBJ2-3; a possible D gene is TRBD2 (5 bases). Germline V gene data show CDR1 as SGHDT and CDR2 as YYEEEE. V lost 0 bases to trimming and J lost 1 base, with 9 bases between them. CDR3 length equals 15 residues. CDR3 protein: CASSLGELGTDTQYF. The CDR3 DNA follows: TGTGCCAGCAGCTTGGGGGAGCTTGGCACAGATACGCAGTATTTT.

The chain is built from TRBV29-1 and TRBJ2-7; D not certain. The CDR3 is made up of 13 amino acids. Germline lookup yields CDR1 SQVTM and CDR2 ANQGSEA. Trimming left V 4 bases short and J 1 base short, with 11 bases between. The DNA for the CDR3 is TGCAGCGTTGGAAAGGACCCTTCCTACGAGCAGTACTTC. This translates into CSVGKDPSYEQYF.

The chain uses TRBV6-5 and TRBJ2-3; D is uncertain. Trimming left V 6 bases short and J 5 bases short, with 6 bases between. The CDR3 consists of 11 residues. Germline V CDR1 and CDR2: MNHEY, SVGAGI. As DNA, the CDR3 is TGTGCCAGCAGCTGGGGAGATACGCAGTATTTT. Its protein product is CASSWGDTQYF.

This chain uses TRBV6-4 with TRBJ2-1; D gene ambiguous. The length of the CDR3 is 13 residues. Per germline, CDR1 MRHNA and CDR2 SNTAGT. V was cut by 5 bases and J by 4 bases, with 9 bases left in between. CDR3 DNA sequence: TGTGCCAGCAGTTCTACCCCTTACAATGAGCAGTTCTTC. It translates to CASSSTPYNEQFF.

The CDR3 loop reads CASSSTKGGPSYEQYF. Here the CDR3 DNA reads TGTGCCAGCAGTTCTACGAAGGGCGGACCATCCTACGAGCAGTACTTC. The chain carries TRBV25-1 and TRBJ2-7; D uncertain. There are 16 residues in the CDR3. Deletions cut 5 bases from V and 1 base from J, with 18 bases between. Germline-derived CDR1 and CDR2 are MGHDK and SYGVNS.

The chain employs TRBV5-6 and TRBJ1-4; TRBD1 is a possible D gene (5 bases). The CDR3 sequence is 16 residues long. Germline V lookup: CDR1 SGHDT, CDR2 YYEEEE. Trimming removed 4 bases at V and 0 bases at J, with 13 bases between. The CDR3 region is CASSVSYRSTNEKLFF. DNA of the CDR3: TGTGCCAGCAGCGTTAGTTACAGGTCAACTAATGAAAAACTGTTTTTT.